This is a list of T cell receptor beta chains from one sample in a study of blood T cell repertoires in COVID-19. The table came from immunoSEQ multiplex PCR; TCRdb's copy has only in-frame clones and leaves some out. The profile shows a few hundred thousand clones, approximately 90% of them singletons. Sequencing was carried out using PBMCs or T cells enriched from blood (not recorded which). Receptors were obtained from a young woman who had recovered from COVID-19. Both conserved end residues are part of each CDR3. The order of the fields is J gene, D gene, V gene, clone size, CDR3 DNA, CDR3 protein. D genes are given only for firm matches. The size of a clone is reported for some rows only, either as once, few or many, or as a class for expanded clones.

j_call: TRBJ2-7; d_call: TRBD1; v_call: TRBV24-1; clone_size: -; cdr3_nt: TGTGCCACCAGTGATTTTCCGGGACAGGGGGCATCCGAGCAGTACTTC; cdr3_aa: CATSDFPGQGASEQYF
j_call: TRBJ2-1; d_call: TRBD2; v_call: TRBV9; clone_size: -; cdr3_nt: TGTGCCAGCAGCGTAGGACTAGCGGGAGAGCAGTTCTTC; cdr3_aa: CASSVGLAGEQFF
j_call: TRBJ2-7; d_call: -; v_call: TRBV19; clone_size: -; cdr3_nt: TGTGCCAGTAGTATATCGGCTAGCGCGGCCTACGAGCAGTACTTC; cdr3_aa: CASSISASAAYEQYF
j_call: TRBJ1-2; d_call: -; v_call: TRBV6-5; clone_size: once; cdr3_nt: TGTGCCAGCAGTATCCAGGGCCCGTATGGCTACACCTTC; cdr3_aa: CASSIQGPYGYTF
j_call: TRBJ1-2; d_call: TRBD1; v_call: TRBV7-9; clone_size: -; cdr3_nt: TGTGCCAGCAGCTTAGCCGGCGGGACAGGGGATTATGGCTACACCTTC; cdr3_aa: CASSLAGGTGDYGYTF
j_call: TRBJ1-6; d_call: TRBD1; v_call: TRBV30; clone_size: -; cdr3_nt: TGTGCCTGGTCTCCCGGGGACAGCAATTCACCCCTCCACTTT; cdr3_aa: CAWSPGDSNSPLHF
j_call: TRBJ2-2; d_call: TRBD1; v_call: TRBV30; clone_size: -; cdr3_nt: TGTGCCACCGACAGGGCCTCGAACACCGGGGAGCTGTTTTTT; cdr3_aa: CATDRASNTGELFF
j_call: TRBJ2-7; d_call: -; v_call: TRBV4-1; clone_size: -; cdr3_nt: TGCGCCAGCAGCCCATCGGACCGACGGGGCTACGAGCAGTACTTC; cdr3_aa: CASSPSDRRGYEQYF
j_call: TRBJ1-2; d_call: -; v_call: TRBV5-8; clone_size: -; cdr3_nt: TGTGCCAGCAGCTTGGTGGCCACCCCTAACTATGGCTACACCTTC; cdr3_aa: CASSLVATPNYGYTF
j_call: TRBJ2-2; d_call: TRBD2; v_call: TRBV28; clone_size: -; cdr3_nt: TGTGCCAGCAGTTTAACTAGCGGGGGGGCTTTCGACACCGGGGAGCTGTTTTTT; cdr3_aa: CASSLTSGGAFDTGELFF
j_call: TRBJ2-2; d_call: -; v_call: TRBV7-2; clone_size: -; cdr3_nt: TGTGCCAGCAGCTTAGCGCCACGACAGACGAACACCGGGGAGCTGTTTTTT; cdr3_aa: CASSLAPRQTNTGELFF
j_call: TRBJ1-2; d_call: TRBD1; v_call: TRBV6-5; clone_size: -; cdr3_nt: TGTGCCAGTTCTTCGTACAGGGGCGTCAACTATGGCTACACCTTC; cdr3_aa: CASSSYRGVNYGYTF
j_call: TRBJ1-1; d_call: -; v_call: TRBV20-1; clone_size: -; cdr3_nt: TGCAGTGTTATATTTCTGGGAGTAGCTTTCTTT; cdr3_aa: CSVIFLGVAFF
j_call: TRBJ1-2; d_call: -; v_call: TRBV2; clone_size: -; cdr3_nt: TGTGCCAGCAGGGATGACAGCGGGCGCCTCTATGGCTACACCTTC; cdr3_aa: CASRDDSGRLYGYTF
j_call: TRBJ1-1; d_call: TRBD1; v_call: TRBV5-1; clone_size: -; cdr3_nt: TGCGCCAGCAAGGGACAGTTGAATCCCAACACTGAAGCTTTCTTT; cdr3_aa: CASKGQLNPNTEAFF
j_call: TRBJ2-7; d_call: TRBD2; v_call: TRBV15; clone_size: once; cdr3_nt: TGTGCCACCAGCAGAGATTATAGCGGGAGATCCGAGCAGTACTTC; cdr3_aa: CATSRDYSGRSEQYF
j_call: TRBJ2-1; d_call: -; v_call: TRBV6-2/TRBV6-3; clone_size: -; cdr3_nt: TGTGCCAGCAGTTACAGGGGCGGCGCCCCCTACAATGAGCAGTTCTTC; cdr3_aa: CASSYRGGAPYNEQFF
j_call: TRBJ2-2; d_call: TRBD2; v_call: TRBV6-2/TRBV6-3; clone_size: few; cdr3_nt: TGTGCCAGCAGCTGGACTAGCGGGGGTGACACCGGGGAGCTGTTTTTT; cdr3_aa: CASSWTSGGDTGELFF
j_call: TRBJ1-1; d_call: -; v_call: TRBV4-1; clone_size: -; cdr3_nt: TGCGCCAGCAGCCATGGGCTCGTGGCGGGGGAGGAAGAAGCTTTCTTT; cdr3_aa: CASSHGLVAGEEEAFF
j_call: TRBJ2-7; d_call: TRBD1; v_call: TRBV7-9; clone_size: -; cdr3_nt: TGTGCCAGCAGTCCTGATCCGGGACAGGAATCTAGGAGCTCCTACGAGCAGTACTTC; cdr3_aa: CASSPDPGQESRSSYEQYF
j_call: TRBJ2-3; d_call: -; v_call: TRBV5-6; clone_size: -; cdr3_nt: TGTGCCAGCAGCTTGGCGCCAGCAGGGACAGATACGCAGTATTTT; cdr3_aa: CASSLAPAGTDTQYF
j_call: TRBJ2-7; d_call: -; v_call: TRBV7-8; clone_size: -; cdr3_nt: TGTGCCAGCAGCTTAGCGGCCCTTTCCTACGAGCAGTACTTC; cdr3_aa: CASSLAALSYEQYF
j_call: TRBJ1-4; d_call: -; v_call: TRBV28; clone_size: -; cdr3_nt: TGTGCCAGCAGTTTACAGGGGCAGGGAGGGGCGGTGGGTGAAAAACTGTTTTTT; cdr3_aa: CASSLQGQGGAVGEKLFF
j_call: TRBJ2-1; d_call: -; v_call: TRBV6-5; clone_size: -; cdr3_nt: TGTGCCAGCAAGGCGGAGCCAACCTCCTACAATGAGCAGTTCTTC; cdr3_aa: CASKAEPTSYNEQFF
j_call: TRBJ1-5; d_call: -; v_call: TRBV5-6; clone_size: once; cdr3_nt: TGTGCCAGCAGCACTAACATGGTCGGGCCCCAGCATTTT; cdr3_aa: CASSTNMVGPQHF
j_call: TRBJ1-5; d_call: -; v_call: TRBV6-5; clone_size: -; cdr3_nt: TGTGCCAGCAGTTACGGAGTCAATCAGCCCCAGCATTTT; cdr3_aa: CASSYGVNQPQHF
j_call: TRBJ2-7; d_call: -; v_call: TRBV27; clone_size: -; cdr3_nt: TGTGCCAGCACCCATGGGGGCGCCGGTACCTACGAGCAGTACTTC; cdr3_aa: CASTHGGAGTYEQYF
j_call: TRBJ2-1; d_call: -; v_call: TRBV5-8; clone_size: -; cdr3_nt: TGTGCCAGCAAGGAGCGGGCGACCTACAATGAGCAGTTCTTC; cdr3_aa: CASKERATYNEQFF
j_call: TRBJ1-2; d_call: -; v_call: TRBV12-3/TRBV12-4; clone_size: -; cdr3_nt: TGTGCCAGCAGTTTTGAGGGATCCCATGGCTACACCTTC; cdr3_aa: CASSFEGSHGYTF
j_call: TRBJ2-1; d_call: TRBD1; v_call: TRBV28; clone_size: -; cdr3_nt: TGTGCCAGCCACCATGGACAGGGAAGGGTATACAATGAGCAGTTCTTC; cdr3_aa: CASHHGQGRVYNEQFF
j_call: TRBJ1-4; d_call: -; v_call: TRBV2; clone_size: -; cdr3_nt: TGTGCCAGCAGTGAGGGGCGGGGGACGGAAAAACTGTTTTTT; cdr3_aa: CASSEGRGTEKLFF
j_call: TRBJ2-3; d_call: TRBD1; v_call: TRBV7-2; clone_size: -; cdr3_nt: TGTGCCAGCAGCTTAAGACAGGGGGCCACAGATACGCAGTATTTT; cdr3_aa: CASSLRQGATDTQYF
j_call: TRBJ2-1; d_call: TRBD2; v_call: TRBV4-2; clone_size: -; cdr3_nt: TGTGCCAGCAGCCAAGATCTACGACTAGCGGGGGAAAATGAGCAGTTCTTC; cdr3_aa: CASSQDLRLAGENEQFF
j_call: TRBJ2-1; d_call: TRBD2; v_call: TRBV2; clone_size: -; cdr3_nt: TGTGCCAGTAGACTAGCGGGGAACCCCAATGAGCAGTTCTTC; cdr3_aa: CASRLAGNPNEQFF
j_call: TRBJ1-2; d_call: -; v_call: TRBV28; clone_size: -; cdr3_nt: TGTGCCAGCAGTTTAGAGCTACTCTATGGCTACACCTTC; cdr3_aa: CASSLELLYGYTF
j_call: TRBJ1-2; d_call: TRBD1; v_call: TRBV2; clone_size: -; cdr3_nt: TGTGCCAGCACGAAAGGACAGGGGAACTATGGCTACACCTTC; cdr3_aa: CASTKGQGNYGYTF
j_call: TRBJ2-5; d_call: -; v_call: TRBV7-3; clone_size: -; cdr3_nt: TGTGCCAGCAGCTTAAATACGGGGAAAGAGACCCAGTACTTC; cdr3_aa: CASSLNTGKETQYF
j_call: TRBJ2-7; d_call: TRBD1; v_call: TRBV28; clone_size: -; cdr3_nt: TGTGCCAGCGAACAGGGGGGAAGCTCCTACGAGCAGTACTTC; cdr3_aa: CASEQGGSSYEQYF
j_call: TRBJ1-2; d_call: -; v_call: TRBV6-6; clone_size: -; cdr3_nt: TGTGCCAGCAGTTCTCAGGGGAGCGTCCTGAACTATGGCTACACCTTC; cdr3_aa: CASSSQGSVLNYGYTF
j_call: TRBJ1-2; d_call: TRBD1; v_call: TRBV9; clone_size: -; cdr3_nt: TGTGCCAGCAGCGTAGCCCCAGGGGGCGCCTATGGCTACACCTTC; cdr3_aa: CASSVAPGGAYGYTF
j_call: TRBJ2-1; d_call: -; v_call: TRBV7-9; clone_size: -; cdr3_nt: TGTGCCAGCAGCTTAAGGCGGAATGGATGGGATGAGCAGTTCTTC; cdr3_aa: CASSLRRNGWDEQFF
j_call: TRBJ1-5; d_call: -; v_call: TRBV5-6; clone_size: -; cdr3_nt: TGTGCCAGCAGCTTGGGACAGTACAATCAGCCCCAGCATTTT; cdr3_aa: CASSLGQYNQPQHF
j_call: TRBJ2-1; d_call: -; v_call: TRBV7-8; clone_size: -; cdr3_nt: TGTGCCAGCAGTCATACACGGGGGTTTGGGCGGGAAACTGTGCAGTTCTTC; cdr3_aa: CASSHTRGFGRETVQFF
j_call: TRBJ1-5; d_call: -; v_call: TRBV5-6; clone_size: -; cdr3_nt: TGTGCCAGCAGCTTGCTGCAGGGTACCAATCAGCCCCAGCATTTT; cdr3_aa: CASSLLQGTNQPQHF
j_call: TRBJ1-6; d_call: -; v_call: TRBV12-3/TRBV12-4; clone_size: -; cdr3_nt: TGTGCCAGTGGGGCCTACAATAATTCACCCCTCCACTTT; cdr3_aa: CASGAYNNSPLHF
j_call: TRBJ2-7; d_call: -; v_call: TRBV28; clone_size: once; cdr3_nt: TGTGCCAGCAGTTTCGACACCACCTACGAGCAGTACTTC; cdr3_aa: CASSFDTTYEQYF
j_call: TRBJ1-4; d_call: -; v_call: TRBV7-2; clone_size: -; cdr3_nt: TGTGCCAGCAGCTCCGGACCCGGGGTCGAAAAACTGTTTTTT; cdr3_aa: CASSSGPGVEKLFF
j_call: TRBJ2-1; d_call: TRBD2; v_call: TRBV27; clone_size: -; cdr3_nt: TGTGCCAGCAGTTTACTCTTCCCGGGGGGTGAGCAGTTCTTC; cdr3_aa: CASSLLFPGGEQFF
j_call: TRBJ1-2; d_call: -; v_call: TRBV28; clone_size: once; cdr3_nt: TGTGCCAGCAGTTTTGCGGGGGCACCATTACCCTATGGCTACACCTTC; cdr3_aa: CASSFAGAPLPYGYTF